The 2 T cell receptor beta chains below come from one sample, sequenced in a study of TIL therapy for anti-PD-1-resistant metastatic lung cancer listed by TCRdb under 2021. TCR beta CDR3 regions were amplified from genomic DNA by bias-controlled multiplex PCR with the immunoSEQ v3 hsTCRB kit. TCRdb retrieved this table from immuneACCESS and kept in-frame rearrangements only. Not all clones are present; in checked studies, unresolved V genes account for under half, and no reason is known for the remainder. In all, the sample holds approximately 97,000 clones, and around 71% of those were seen once. Of the sample, 9.5% to 12% is held by the ten largest clones. The time point tag for this specimen amounts to: pre-treatment sample, taken before nivolumab and TIL therapy. The baseline tumor samples were excised metastases, mostly pleural nodules or supraclavicular lymph nodes, taken from the same resection that was used to grow TIL.

Source: tumor tissue, taken at baseline. All receptors derive from a person aged 25 to 80 with non-small cell lung cancer.

V is TRBV24-1 and J is TRBJ1-5; D is unresolved. V lost 1 base, J lost 0 bases, and 3 bases lay in between. The CDR3 is 14 residues long. Germline V lookup: CDR1 KGHDR, CDR2 SFDVKD. The CDR3 reads CATSDFSSNQPQHF. For the CDR3, the DNA is TGTGCCACCAGTGATTTTAGTAGCAATCAGCCCCAGCATTTT.

The V and J genes are TRBV7-9 and TRBJ2-3; D not resolved. V was clipped by 6 bases and J by 2 bases, with 6 bases between them. This CDR3 spans 12 amino acids. The germline V gene encodes CDR1 SEHNR and CDR2 FQNEAQ (reference sequence). The CDR3 bases are TGTGCCAGCAGATCAAACACAGATACGCAGTATTTT. Encoded protein: CASRSNTDTQYF.